One sample yielded the 29 T cell receptor beta chains listed below, sequenced in a study of cytomegalovirus exposure and HLA in healthy donors. Repertoires were generated with immunoSEQ multiplex PCR, while TCRdb's copy carries only in-frame clones and drops some. This sample yields 250,000 to 400,000 clones, of which around 90% are seen a single time; around 0.88% belongs to the top ten. The sample consisted of PBMCs. Receptors originate from a man younger than 40 in good health and CMV-seronegative.

The chain carries TRBV5-6 and TRBJ1-1; a possible D gene is TRBD1 (6 bases). Germline CDR1 is SGHDT and CDR2 is YYEEEE. CDR3 length: 16 residues. Trimming took 4 bases from V and 0 from J, leaving 16 bases between them. The CDR3 DNA sequence: TGTGCCAGCAGCAACCCCAGGGGCCAGATGAACACTGAAGCTTTCTTT. It is translated as CASSNPRGQMNTEAFF.

The J gene is TRBJ2-1, the V gene TRBV2; D unclear. V shed 4 bases and J shed 2 bases, with 6 bases lying between them. The CDR3 length is 13 residues. The germline V gene encodes CDR1 SNHLY and CDR2 FYNNEI. The CDR3 here is CASSVGPYNEQFF. In DNA, the CDR3 is TGTGCCAGCAGTGTTGGCCCCTACAATGAGCAGTTCTTC.

This clone has just a few counts. The chain combines TRBV4-1 with TRBJ2-7; D is possibly TRBD1 (6 bases). Germline-derived CDR1 and CDR2 are MGHRA and YSYEKL. The CDR3 is made up of 14 amino acids. The V end was cut by 3 bases, the J end by 1 base, with 10 bases between. The chain's CDR3 is CASSQRQASYEQYF. The CDR3 coding sequence is TGCGCCAGCAGCCAGAGACAGGCTTCCTACGAGCAGTACTTC.

This chain uses TRBV13 with TRBJ2-7, with a tentative D call TRBD2 (7 bases). V was trimmed by 1 base and J by 2 bases, leaving 9 bases between them. The CDR3 has 14 residues. From germline, CDR1 is PRHDT and CDR2 FYEKMQ (reference sequence). The CDR3 sequence is CASSLVGGPYEQYF. The CDR3 bases are TGTGCCAGCAGCTTAGTGGGGGGGCCCTACGAGCAGTACTTC.

In its sample, this clone was seen once. The rearrangement uses TRBV6-5 and TRBJ1-5; D ambiguous. Per the germline V gene, CDR1 is MNHEY and CDR2 is SVGAGI. The V gene lost 5 bases and the J gene lost 4 bases, with 15 bases spanning the gap. CDR3 length equals 15 residues. The CDR3 here is CASSTSIGRNQPQHF. For the CDR3, the DNA is TGTGCCAGCAGTACATCGATCGGGAGGAATCAGCCCCAGCATTTT.

The chain employs TRBV29-1 and TRBJ2-6, with TRBD1 matching over 7 bases. Germline V gene lookup returns CDR1 SQVTM and CDR2 ANQGSEA. The junction had 15 bases not matched to a gene; V was cut back by 4 bases and J by 0 bases. The CDR3 loop spans 19 amino acids. DNA for the CDR3: TGCAGCGTTGTGATAAGGGGGACAGATTCTTCCTCTGGGGCCAACGTCCTGACTTTC. The encoded protein is CSVVIRGTDSSSGANVLTF.

The gene calls are TRBV7-2 and TRBJ1-6; weak D call: TRBD1 (6 bases). V dropped 0 bases and J dropped 6 bases, with 6 bases sitting between them. The CDR3 spans 14 residues. CDR1 and CDR2 (germline): SGHTA, FQGNSA. DNA of the CDR3: TGTGCCAGCAGCTTAGCGGGGGCTAATTCACCCCTCCACTTT. It translates to CASSLAGANSPLHF.

V gene TRBV6-6 combines with J gene TRBJ1-3, with D tentatively TRBD1 (6 bases). This CDR3 is 15 amino acids long. CDR1 and CDR2 (germline): MNHNY, SVGAGI (reference sequence). Between the trimmed V and J ends, which lost 4 bases and 0 bases, there was a span of 10 bases. CDR3 DNA sequence: TGTGCCAGCAGTTCCCAACAGGGCTCTGGAAACACCATATATTTT. Residues: CASSSQQGSGNTIYF.

The rearrangement links TRBV19 to TRBJ2-1; a weak D match, TRBD1 (5 bases). The germline CDR1 and CDR2 sequences are LNHDA and SQIVND (reference sequence). V was trimmed by 9 bases and J by 8 bases, leaving 23 bases between them. CDR3 length equals 15 residues. In DNA form, the CDR3 reads TGTGCCAGCGGACAAAGACTGTACCCTTCGGATGAGCAGTTCTTC. Protein sequence: CASGQRLYPSDEQFF.

The V call is TRBV19, the J call TRBJ1-6, with D possibly TRBD1 on 6 matching bases. Germline lookup yields CDR1 LNHDA and CDR2 SQIVND (reference sequence). Trimming left V 5 bases short and J 10 bases short, with 18 bases between. This CDR3 has 15 amino acids. DNA of the CDR3: TGTGCCAGTAGTTCGGGGGGGGCTGAGCGGTCACCCCTCCACTTT. Protein sequence: CASSSGGAERSPLHF. The whole variable domain, remainder taken from reference TRBV19 and TRBJ1-6, is DGGITQSPKYLFRKEGQNVTLSCEQNLNHDAMYWYRQDPGQGLRLIYYSQIVNDFQKGDIAEGYSVSREKKESFPLTVTSAQKNPTAFYLCASSSGGAERSPLHFGNGTRLTVT.

The V gene is TRBV11-2, the J gene TRBJ2-1; 7 bases agree with TRBD2. From germline, CDR1 is SGHAT and CDR2 FQNNGV. This CDR3 region has 16 residues. Losses at the gene ends were 0 bases for V and 5 bases for J; bases not matched to a gene: 7. The CDR3 DNA reads as TGTGCCAGCAGCTTAGATTTGACGGGGGGTAACAATGAGCAGTTCTTC. Protein sequence: CASSLDLTGGNNEQFF.

This rearrangement joins TRBV27 to TRBJ1-2; TRBD1 is a possible D gene (5 bases). CDR1 MNHEY and CDR2 SMNVEV come from the germline V gene (reference sequence). Between the trimmed V and J ends, which lost 3 bases and 8 bases, there was a span of 19 bases. The CDR3 has 15 amino acids. The CDR3 loop reads CASSFRGNGEQGYTF. In nucleotides, the CDR3 is TGTGCCAGCAGTTTTCGGGGGAACGGGGAGCAAGGCTACACCTTC.

V and J are TRBV5-1 and TRBJ2-3, with D unresolved. The ends were cut back, 1 base at V and 6 bases at J, with 15 bases in the middle. Germline CDR1 reads SGHRS; CDR2 reads YFSETQ. There are 15 residues in the CDR3. The CDR3 protein is CASSLPVAQGDTQYF. DNA of the CDR3: TGCGCCAGCAGCTTGCCGGTAGCCCAAGGTGATACGCAGTATTTT.

The chain has TRBV5-1 and TRBJ1-5, with a possible D match to TRBD1 (5 bases). The CDR3 is made up of 14 amino acids. Trimming left V 4 bases short and J 6 bases short, with 14 bases between. CDR1 SGHRS and CDR2 YFSETQ come from the germline V gene. The CDR3 sequence is CASSPLGAGQPQHF. The CDR3 nucleotides read TGCGCCAGCAGCCCCTTAGGGGCAGGTCAGCCCCAGCATTTT.

The V call is TRBV2, the J call TRBJ2-1; D is uncertain. Germline V gene sequence: CDR1 SNHLY, CDR2 FYNNEI. The CDR3 is 14 amino acids. V was clipped by 7 bases and J by 3 bases, with 13 bases between them. For the CDR3, the DNA is TGTGCCAGCAACTCGTACCCCAACTACAATGAGCAGTTCTTC. It yields the protein CASNSYPNYNEQFF. The variable domain in full, completed from reference TRBV2 and TRBJ2-1, reads EPEVTQTPSHQVTQMGQEVILRCVPISNHLYFYWYRQILGQKVEFLVSFYNNEISEKSEIFDDQFSVERPDGSNFTLKIRSTKLEDSAMYFCASNSYPNYNEQFFGPGTRLTVL.

This clone was seen just once. The chain is built from TRBV18 and TRBJ2-4; D unclear. The CDR3 is 15 amino acids. Germline V lookup: CDR1 KGHSH, CDR2 LQKENI. Trimming pared 3 bases from V and 1 base from J, leaving 10 bases between. The CDR3 DNA follows: TGTGCCAGCTCACCCGCGTCCTCGGCCAAAAACATTCAGTACTTC. Its translation: CASSPASSAKNIQYF.

This clone has more than one count but fewer than ten. Here the CDR3 reads CASRQGGSYEQYF. The CDR3 coding sequence is TGTGCCAGCCGACAGGGGGGCTCCTACGAGCAGTACTTC. This chain uses TRBV6-6 with TRBJ2-7, with 9 bases that match TRBD1. CDR1 and CDR2 (germline): MNHNY, SVGAGI (reference sequence). The CDR3 has 13 residues. Losses at the gene ends were 8 bases for V and 0 bases for J; bases not matched to a gene: 2.

This clone was picked up a small number of times. In the same sample, other DNA sequences code for this CDR3. The rearrangement uses TRBV9 and TRBJ1-2; a weak D match, TRBD1 (6 bases). CDR3 length: 11 amino acids. The germline V and J ends were trimmed by 5 bases and 4 bases, with 6 bases remaining between them. Per the germline V gene, CDR1 is SGDLS and CDR2 is YYNGEE. CDR3 coding DNA: TGTGCCAGCAGACAGGGCTATGGCTACACCTTC. It is translated as CASRQGYGYTF.

This CDR3 is CASPPFPLCKRTGELFF. In DNA form, the CDR3 reads TGTGCCAGTCCTCCTTTCCCCTTATGCAAACGGACCGGGGAGCTGTTTTTT. V gene TRBV19 combines with J gene TRBJ2-2; D is undetermined. This CDR3 contains 17 residues. Trimming took off 8 bases at V and 5 bases at J, with 24 bases between the two ends. Germline-derived CDR1 and CDR2 are LNHDA and SQIVND (reference sequence).

V is TRBV6-6 and J is TRBJ1-6; TRBD1 agrees at 9 bases. V gave up 2 bases and J gave up 7 bases; unmatched junction bases: 6. This CDR3 comprises 16 residues. Germline V gene lookup returns CDR1 MNHNY and CDR2 SVGAGI (reference sequence). DNA of the CDR3: TGTGCCAGCAGTTACGGGACAGGGCCGGGGAATTCACCCCTCCACTTT. Its translation is CASSYGTGPGNSPLHF.

The rearrangement joins TRBV15 to TRBJ2-3; D unclear. Per the germline V gene, CDR1 is LNHNV and CDR2 is YYDKDF (reference sequence). Trimming took 2 bases from V and 2 from J, leaving 14 bases between them. This CDR3 region has 16 residues. The CDR3 loop reads CATSRSRSLNTDTQYF. The CDR3 coding sequence is TGTGCCACCAGCAGATCAAGGAGCTTAAACACAGATACGCAGTATTTT.

This clone was counted only a few times. The chain has TRBV18 and TRBJ2-5, with D tentatively TRBD2 (6 bases). V was trimmed by 3 bases and J by 5 bases, leaving 10 bases between them. Germline assignment: CDR1 KGHSH and CDR2 LQKENI. There are 13 residues in the CDR3. In DNA form, the CDR3 reads TGTGCCAGCTCACCTCGGCTAGCGGAGACCCAGTACTTC. Amino acids: CASSPRLAETQYF.

Only one count was recorded for this clone. V usage is TRBV5-6 and J usage is TRBJ1-2; weak D call: TRBD1 (6 bases). V lost 5 bases, J lost 3 bases, and 14 bases lay in between. In germline, CDR1 is SGHDT, CDR2 YYEEEE. The CDR3 is 14 amino acids. The CDR3 region is CASRSGGADYGYTF. As DNA, the CDR3 is TGTGCCAGCAGGTCTGGGGGGGCGGACTATGGCTACACCTTC.

The chain recombines TRBV5-4 with TRBJ1-1; 9 bases match TRBD1. The CDR3 has 14 amino acids. V shed 0 bases and J 4 bases; nucleotides not matched to a gene: 1. The V gene's germline CDR1 is SGHNT and CDR2 YYREEE (reference sequence). The DNA for the CDR3 is TGTGCCAGCAGCTTGGACAGGGGGCTCACTGAAGCTTTCTTT. It is translated as CASSLDRGLTEAFF.

The chain recombines TRBV19 with TRBJ2-7; D is undetermined. V shed 1 base and J shed 4 bases, with 14 bases lying between them. The CDR3 length is 15 residues. Germline V gene lookup returns CDR1 LNHDA and CDR2 SQIVND (reference sequence). DNA for the CDR3: TGTGCCAGTAGTATAGCGGGTCCTGGCCCTTACGAGCAGTACTTC. Translation gives CASSIAGPGPYEQYF.

This clone was detected once. J is TRBJ1-3 and V is TRBV10-3; D remains unclear. Trimming removed 7 bases from V and 2 bases from J, with 18 bases in between. The germline gives CDR1 ENHRY, CDR2 SYGVKD. The CDR3 is made up of 16 amino acids. In nucleotides, the CDR3 is TGTGCCATCAAACGCGGCATGGGAGAGGCTGGAAACACCATATATTTT. As protein: CAIKRGMGEAGNTIYF.

This chain uses TRBV18 with TRBJ2-1; TRBD1 agrees at 7 bases. The junction had 4 bases not matched to a gene; V was cut back by 5 bases and J by 3 bases. The CDR3 totals 14 residues. CDR1 KGHSH and CDR2 LQKENI come from the germline V gene. This chain's CDR3 is CASSNRGVYNEQFF. The CDR3 DNA reads TGTGCCAGCTCAAACAGGGGAGTCTACAATGAGCAGTTCTTC. Based on the CDR3 plus reference TRBV18 and TRBJ2-1, the full variable domain is NAGVMQNPRHLVRRRGQEARLRCSPMKGHSHVYWYRQLPEEGLKFMVYLQKENIIDESGMPKERFSAEFPKEGPSILRIQQVVRGDSAAYFCASSNRGVYNEQFFGPGTRLTVL.

The rearrangement joins TRBV7-9 to TRBJ2-1, with 9 bases fitting TRBD1. After removal of 5 bases from V and 9 bases from J, the junction contained 11 bases not matched to a gene. This CDR3 has 15 amino acids. Germline V gene data show CDR1 as SEHNR and CDR2 as FQNEAQ (reference sequence). The CDR3: CASSTAGQGGIEQFF. The DNA for the CDR3 is TGTGCCAGCAGCACTGCGGGACAGGGAGGCATTGAGCAGTTCTTC.

A single count supports this clone. This chain joins TRBV5-8 and TRBJ2-2; TRBD1 agrees at 8 bases. The CDR3 covers 16 residues. Per germline, CDR1 SGHTS and CDR2 YDEGEE. Losses at the gene ends were 4 bases for V and 1 base for J; bases not matched to a gene: 6. The CDR3 nucleotides read TGTGCCAGCAGCAAGACAGGGGTCGGGAACACCGGGGAGCTGTTTTTT. It yields the protein CASSKTGVGNTGELFF.